This T cell receptor (beta chain) comes out of a study of blood T cell repertoires in COVID-19. The repertoire was sequenced with immunoSEQ multiplex PCR; TCRdb's copy has only in-frame clones and lacks some. Here the sample spans approximately 290,000 clones, 70% to 90% being singletons. Participant ages covered about 18 to 95 years across around 22 US areas. Cohort allocation depended upon clinical history that participants reported. Germline V gives CDR1 MNHEY, CDR2 SMNVEV (reference sequence). J lost 4 bases, V lost 6 bases, and 7 bases had no gene match. This CDR3 has 14 residues. The material sequenced was PBMCs or T cells enriched from blood (not recorded which). This TCR derives from a woman younger than 45 who had recovered from COVID-19. V gene TRBV27 combines with J gene TRBJ1-1; 8 bases agree with TRBD1. The CDR3 DNA reads TGTGCCAGCAGACCCCAGGGGGCGATCACTGAAGCTTTCTTT. This codes for CASRPQGAITEAFF.